This T cell receptor (beta chain) was sequenced during a study of PD-1 blockade in mismatch repair-deficient tumors. Study details: Enrolled about 2012-2016, patients had progressing, pretreated mismatch repair-deficient cancers of 12 to 13 types.

Repertoires were generated with immunoSEQ multiplex PCR, while TCRdb's copy carries only in-frame clones and drops some. Counted here are 40,000 to 65,000 clones, over 70% occurring once; the ten biggest clones make up roughly 8%. The V gene's germline CDR1 is SGHAT and CDR2 FQNNGV. CDR3 length: 15 residues. With 1 base removed from V and 3 bases from J, the gap between germline ends came to 12 bases. The chain combines TRBV11-2 with TRBJ2-5; unclear D gene. The sequencing used peripheral blood, collected less than 21 weeks after starting pembrolizumab. The receptor's source is an adult with mismatch repair-deficient cancer. CDR3 coding DNA: TGTGCCAGCAGCTTAGGAGCTCTGCCAGAAGAGACCCAGTACTTC. Amino acid sequence: CASSLGALPEETQYF. The whole variable domain, filled in from reference TRBV11-2 and TRBJ2-5, reads EAGVAQSPRYKIIEKRQSVAFWCNPISGHATLYWYQQILGQGPKLLIQFQNNGVVDDSQLPKDRFSAERLKGVDSTLKIQPAKLEDSAVYLCASSLGALPEETQYFGPGTRLLVL.